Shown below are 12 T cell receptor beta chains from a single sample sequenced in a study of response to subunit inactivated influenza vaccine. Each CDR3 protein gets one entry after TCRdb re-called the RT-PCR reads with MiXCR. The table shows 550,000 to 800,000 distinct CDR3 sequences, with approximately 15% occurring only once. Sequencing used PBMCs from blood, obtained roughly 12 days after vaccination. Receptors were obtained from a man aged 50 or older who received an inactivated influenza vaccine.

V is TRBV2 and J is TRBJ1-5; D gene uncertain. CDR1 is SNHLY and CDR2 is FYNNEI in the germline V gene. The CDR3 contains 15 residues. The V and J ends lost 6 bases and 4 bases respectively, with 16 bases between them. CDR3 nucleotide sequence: TGTGCCAGCAGGCAGAGTGGGGTCGGGAATCAGCCCCAGCATTTT. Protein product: CASRQSGVGNQPQHF.

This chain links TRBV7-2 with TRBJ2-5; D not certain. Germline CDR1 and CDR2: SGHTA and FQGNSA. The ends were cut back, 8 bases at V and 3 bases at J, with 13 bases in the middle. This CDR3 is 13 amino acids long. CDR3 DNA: TGTGCCAGCTTGTTCCGCGGTAAAGAGACCCAGTACTTC. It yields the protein CASLFRGKETQYF.

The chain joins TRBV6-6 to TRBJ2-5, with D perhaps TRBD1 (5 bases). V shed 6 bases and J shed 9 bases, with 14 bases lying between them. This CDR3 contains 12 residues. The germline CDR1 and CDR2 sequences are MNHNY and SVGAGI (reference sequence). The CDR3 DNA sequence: TGTGCCAGCAGCCAAGACAGCCAGGCCCAGTACTTC. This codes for CASSQDSQAQYF.

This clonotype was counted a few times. This CDR3 reads CASSLARGQQFF. CDR3 DNA: TGTGCCAGCAGTTTAGCGCGGGGACAGCAGTTCTTC. The chain combines TRBV12-3 or TRBV12-4 with TRBJ2-1; maybe TRBD2 (6 bases). The CDR3 extends over 12 amino acids. The V gene lost 0 bases and the J gene lost 11 bases, with 8 bases spanning the gap.

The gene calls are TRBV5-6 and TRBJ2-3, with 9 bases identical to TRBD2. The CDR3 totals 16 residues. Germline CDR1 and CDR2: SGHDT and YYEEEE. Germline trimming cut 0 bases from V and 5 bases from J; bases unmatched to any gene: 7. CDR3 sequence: CASSLVGGGAEDTQYF. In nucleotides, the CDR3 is TGTGCCAGCAGCTTGGTTGGCGGGGGGGCCGAAGATACGCAGTATTTT.

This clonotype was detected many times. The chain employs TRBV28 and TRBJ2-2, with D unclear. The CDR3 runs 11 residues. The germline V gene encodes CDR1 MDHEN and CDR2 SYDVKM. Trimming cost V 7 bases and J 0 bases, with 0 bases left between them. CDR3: CASTNTGELFF. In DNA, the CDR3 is TGTGCCAGCACGAACACCGGGGAGCTGTTTTTT.

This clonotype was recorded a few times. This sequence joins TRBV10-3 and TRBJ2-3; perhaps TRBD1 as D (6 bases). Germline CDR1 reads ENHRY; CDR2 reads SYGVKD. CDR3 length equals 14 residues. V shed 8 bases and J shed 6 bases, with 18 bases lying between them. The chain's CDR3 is CAIGRPGDPDTQYF. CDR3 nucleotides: TGTGCCATCGGACGACCAGGGGATCCCGATACGCAGTATTTT.

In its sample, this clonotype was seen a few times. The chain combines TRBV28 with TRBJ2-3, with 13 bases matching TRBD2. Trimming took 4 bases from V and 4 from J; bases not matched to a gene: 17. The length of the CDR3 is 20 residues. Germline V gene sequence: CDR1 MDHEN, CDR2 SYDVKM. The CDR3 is CASSSTTSEGTSGEADTQYF. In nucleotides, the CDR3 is TGTGCCAGCAGTTCCACCACCTCGGAAGGGACTAGCGGGGAGGCAGATACGCAGTATTTT.

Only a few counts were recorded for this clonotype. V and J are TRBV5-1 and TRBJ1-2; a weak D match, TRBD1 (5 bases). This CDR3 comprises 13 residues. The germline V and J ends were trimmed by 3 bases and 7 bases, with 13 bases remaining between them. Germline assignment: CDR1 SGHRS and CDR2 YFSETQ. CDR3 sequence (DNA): TGCGCCAGCAGCTCGTCCGACAGCGGTGGCTACACCTTC. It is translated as CASSSSDSGGYTF.

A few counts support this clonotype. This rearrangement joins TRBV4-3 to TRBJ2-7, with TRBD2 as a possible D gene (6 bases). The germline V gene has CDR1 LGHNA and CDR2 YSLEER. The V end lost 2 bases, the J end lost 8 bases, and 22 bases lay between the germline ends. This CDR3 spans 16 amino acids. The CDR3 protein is CASSQFSGTHGVQQYF. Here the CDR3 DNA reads TGCGCCAGCAGCCAATTCTCCGGGACTCACGGCGTACAGCAGTACTTC.

CDR3: CSARGGGFLAKNIQYF. CDR3 DNA: TGCAGTGCTAGAGGAGGCGGGTTTCTAGCCAAAAACATTCAGTACTTC. V gene TRBV20-1 combines with J gene TRBJ2-4, with D perhaps TRBD2 (5 bases). With 1 base removed from V and 0 bases from J, the gap between germline ends came to 13 bases. CDR3 length: 16 residues. Germline V gene data show CDR1 as DFQATT and CDR2 as SNEGSKA (reference sequence).

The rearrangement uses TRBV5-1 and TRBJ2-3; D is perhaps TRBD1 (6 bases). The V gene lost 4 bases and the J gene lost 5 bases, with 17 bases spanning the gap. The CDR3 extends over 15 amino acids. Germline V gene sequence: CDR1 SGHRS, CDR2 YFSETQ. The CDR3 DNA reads TGCGCCAGCAGCCCAACGTCCCGGGACAAAGATACGCAGTATTTT. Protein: CASSPTSRDKDTQYF.